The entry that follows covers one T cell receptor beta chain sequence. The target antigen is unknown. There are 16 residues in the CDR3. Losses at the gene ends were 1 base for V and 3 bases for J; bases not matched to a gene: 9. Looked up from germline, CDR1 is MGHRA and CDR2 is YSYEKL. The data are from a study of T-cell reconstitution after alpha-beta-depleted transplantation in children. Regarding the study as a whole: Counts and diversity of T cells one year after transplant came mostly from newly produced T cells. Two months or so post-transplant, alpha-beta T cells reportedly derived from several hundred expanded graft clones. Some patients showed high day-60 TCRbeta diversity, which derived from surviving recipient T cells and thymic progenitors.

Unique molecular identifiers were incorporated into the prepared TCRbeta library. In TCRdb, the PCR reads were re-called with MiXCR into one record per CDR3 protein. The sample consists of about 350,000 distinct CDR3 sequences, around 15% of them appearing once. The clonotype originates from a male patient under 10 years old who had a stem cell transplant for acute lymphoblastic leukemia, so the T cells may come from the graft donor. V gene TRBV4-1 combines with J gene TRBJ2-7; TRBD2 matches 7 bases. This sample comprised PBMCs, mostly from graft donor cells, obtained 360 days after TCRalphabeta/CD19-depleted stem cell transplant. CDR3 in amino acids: CASSQVGSGKIYEQYF. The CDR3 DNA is TGCGCCAGCAGCCAAGTGGGGAGCGGGAAGATCTACGAGCAGTACTTC.